This T cell receptor beta chain comes out of a study of monozygotic twins with cystic fibrosis (dated by TCRdb to the early 2020s). Regarding the complete study: Barcoded libraries were prepared from roughly 3 micrograms of fragmented DNA with roughly 16 PCR cycles. To assess genetic influence on V and J gene usage, the study compared TCR beta repertoires within and across 16 monozygotic twin pairs with cystic fibrosis. Data for three of the twin pairs had been reported earlier in a different context. Ten female and six male twin pairs, aged roughly 2.0 to 36.4 years (median roughly 9.3 years) and mostly children and adolescents, were included in the cohort. Twins were ranked among roughly 1,100 cohort participants for weight-for-height and FEVPerc (FEV1 disease centile) at the day of blood sampling. Broader findings and caveats from the paper: Sharing of nucleotide-identical clonotypes was significantly greater within monozygotic CF twin pairs than between unrelated CF individuals (P = 0.000026, Mann-Whitney). In 13 of 16 pairs, V gene usage most closely resembled the co-twin's, and the same held for J usage in 8 of 16 pairs, a pattern suggesting genetic constraints. The cohort was small, and no association was found between shared CDR3 numbers and age, concordance or disease severity. Simpson clonality was generally low (median about 0.0095), suggesting a naive-dominated repertoire, with higher clonality in the most severely affected patients.

With regard to this clone: Which antigen it targets is not known. Base qualities were left out, and no much larger clone turns up one base away.

Following the manufacturer's instructions, TCR beta CDR3 regions were amplified by multiplex PCR with the immunoSEQ immune profiling system. Sequencing was performed on an Illumina NextSeq system. On the authors' methods: Sequence data were processed on the immunoSEQ Analyzer platform, and clonality was computed as the square root of Simpson's index of productive rearrangements. Jensen-Shannon distance served as the measure of similarity in V and J usage, while OLGA was used to compute CDR3 generation probabilities. The researchers looked up shared CDR3 sequences in the immuneACCESS database (August 2020) and in VDJdb (December 2020). TCRdb took this table from immuneACCESS and kept in-frame rearrangements with V and J called. Such tables lack part of the clones; where checked against another copy, unresolved V genes explain under half of the gap, and the rest is unexplained. D and trimming were read from the DNA, whereas the V and J calls and clone size are those reported in that table. This sample has around 9,500 clones in its table, and 98% of those were observed once. The top ten hold approximately 0.24% of the sample.

The twin pairs came from the European Cystic Fibrosis Twin and Sibling Study Cohort, which recruited patients from more than 150 CF clinics across 14 European countries. Zygosity and CFTR genotype were confirmed in-house, and zygosity was tested by multiplex PCR of nine short tandem repeat loci. Peripheral blood was sampled from each twin, with clinical parameters recorded on the day of blood sampling. Genomic DNA was isolated from peripheral blood cells with phenol/chloroform and kept in TE buffer at 4 degrees C. Cut back by 4 bases and 4 bases, the V and J ends lie 8 bases apart. From the cysteine up to the phenylalanine, the CDR3 has a length of 13 residues. The entry retains the CDR3 DNA only, 39 bases that are in frame from base 1. CDR1 and CDR2 were assigned from the germline V gene as SGHTA and FQGTGA.

The sequence was obtained from a girl aged 2 to 9 with cystic fibrosis. The rearrangement joined TRBV7-3 to TRBJ2-1, and perhaps TRBD2 as D gene, on 5 matching bases. Source material: blood. The CDR3: CASSSTSYNEQFF. The bases are TGTGCCAGCAGCTCCACTAGTTACAATGAGCAGTTCTTC.